The next 28 T cell receptor beta chains were all read from a single sample in a study of blood T cell repertoires in COVID-19 (dated by TCRdb to the early 2020s). The protocol used for the library was the immunoSEQ multiplex PCR assay. TCRdb mirrors the immuneACCESS table, restricted to in-frame sequences. Some clones are absent from its copies; in checked studies, under half trace to an unresolved V gene, and the reason for the others is unknown. Recorded for this sample are 200,000 to 250,000 clones; around 82% of them occurred a single time. Together, the top ten hold 5.5% to 7% of the sample. The sample was peripheral blood. The origin of the receptors is a woman in her seventies with acute or convalescent COVID-19.

This chain links TRBV13 with TRBJ2-6, with D possibly matching TRBD2 (5 bases). Germline loops: CDR1 PRHDT, CDR2 FYEKMQ (reference sequence). The CDR3 length is 17 residues. The V gene lost 5 bases and the J gene lost 0 bases, with 14 bases spanning the gap. For the CDR3, the DNA is TGTGCCAGCAGCGAGGGAGTGAGGAGCTCTGGGGCCAACGTCCTGACTTTC. The encoded protein is CASSEGVRSSGANVLTF. Full variable domain (missing parts from reference TRBV13 and TRBJ2-6): AAGVIQSPRHLIKEKRETATLKCYPIPRHDTVYWYQQGPGQDPQFLISFYEKMQSDKGSIPDRFSAQQFSDYHSELNMSSLELGDSALYFCASSEGVRSSGANVLTFGAGSRLTVL.

The table lists this clone with a few counts. The rearrangement joins TRBV6-6 to TRBJ1-3; D call uncertain. Trimming left V 0 bases short and J 4 bases short, with 4 bases between. Germline values: CDR1 MNHNY, CDR2 SVGAGI (reference sequence). The length of the CDR3 is 13 residues. The CDR3 DNA reads TGTGCCAGCAGTTACTCGGAGGGAAACACCATATATTTT. It specifies CASSYSEGNTIYF.

This clone was recorded at least ten times. The rearrangement uses TRBV2 and TRBJ2-2, with 8 bases lining up with TRBD1. CDR3 length: 17 amino acids. The V gene's germline CDR1 is SNHLY and CDR2 FYNNEI. The ends lost 10 bases at V and 0 bases at J; junction bases unmatched: 13. The CDR3 DNA sequence: TGTGCCATCACTGGGGGGACAGGCGCTGCGAACACCGGGGAGCTGTTTTTT. This sequence encodes CAITGGTGAANTGELFF.

This clone was seen a handful of times. The chain combines TRBV5-1 with TRBJ1-2; 7 nucleotides align to TRBD1. Germline-derived CDR1 and CDR2 are SGHRS and YFSETQ. The J segment lost 4 bases and the V segment lost 5 bases, leaving 2 bases of the junction unmatched. This CDR3 comprises 12 residues. Here the CDR3 reads CASSRDSYGYTF. CDR3 nucleotides: TGCGCCAGCAGTCGGGACAGCTATGGCTACACCTTC.

V and J are TRBV19 and TRBJ2-2; 7 bases are a match to TRBD2. This CDR3 has 15 residues. V gave up 4 bases and J gave up 3 bases; unmatched junction bases: 5. CDR1 is LNHDA, CDR2 SQIVND, per germline (reference sequence). Here the CDR3 reads CASSNPAGYTGELFF. CDR3 in DNA: TGTGCCAGTAGTAATCCAGCGGGATACACCGGGGAGCTGTTTTTT.

This sequence joins TRBV28 and TRBJ1-4; tentative D call: TRBD1 (5 bases). The germline gives CDR1 MDHEN, CDR2 SYDVKM. Trimming stripped 2 bases from V and 8 bases from J, with 12 bases between. The CDR3 contains 14 residues. DNA for the CDR3: TGTGCCAGCAGTTTAATGGGGCCCGGGGAAAAACTGTTTTTT. Residues: CASSLMGPGEKLFF.

The J gene is TRBJ1-1, the V gene TRBV19; 8 bases are a match to TRBD1. Per the germline V gene, CDR1 is LNHDA and CDR2 is SQIVND (reference sequence). The CDR3 runs to 16 residues. The junction had 10 bases not matched to a gene; V was cut back by 5 bases and J by 2 bases. The CDR3 spells CASSARTGMGNTEAFF. Here the CDR3 DNA reads TGTGCCAGTAGTGCAAGGACAGGGATGGGTAACACTGAAGCTTTCTTT.

The chain recombines TRBV2 with TRBJ2-3; TRBD2 matches 14 bases. V was pared by 4 bases and J by 10 bases, with 7 bases of the junction left unmatched. The CDR3 runs to 15 residues. Germline V gives CDR1 SNHLY, CDR2 FYNNEI. Written as DNA, the CDR3 is TGTGCCAGCAGTGGACTAGCGGGAGGGCCGGGTGCGCAGTATTTT. This sequence encodes CASSGLAGGPGAQYF.

The genes are TRBV7-9 and TRBJ2-5; D is possibly TRBD1 (5 bases). The CDR3 is made up of 13 amino acids. Trimming removed 2 bases from V and 14 bases from J, with 18 bases in between. The germline V gene has CDR1 SEHNR and CDR2 FQNEAQ (reference sequence). The CDR3 is CASSLWEGEDFYF. DNA for the CDR3: TGTGCCAGCAGCTTATGGGAAGGGGAAGACTTCTACTTC.

This chain links TRBV3-1 (or the pseudogene TRBV3-2) with TRBJ2-3; 9 bases are shared with TRBD2. V trimming: 2 bases; J trimming: 0 bases; junction bases outside the gene matches: 0. This CDR3 region has 15 residues. Germline V gene sequence: CDR1 LGHDT, CDR2 YNNKEL (reference sequence). The CDR3 DNA reads as TGTGCCAGCAGCCAAACTAGCGGGAGCACAGATACGCAGTATTTT. It is translated as CASSQTSGSTDTQYF.

This clone was detected once. The chain joins TRBV5-6 to TRBJ2-5; 13 nucleotides line up with TRBD2. Germline loops: CDR1 SGHDT, CDR2 YYEEEE. V trimming: 4 bases; J trimming: 2 bases; junction bases outside the gene matches: 2. The CDR3 has 15 residues. CDR3 DNA sequence: TGTGCCAGCAGCCGGACTAGCGGGAGTCAAGAGACCCAGTACTTC. This sequence encodes CASSRTSGSQETQYF. The whole variable domain, remainder taken from reference TRBV5-6 and TRBJ2-5, is DAGVTQSPTHLIKTRGQQVTLRCSPKSGHDTVSWYQQALGQGPQFIFQYYEEEERQRGNFPDRFSGHQFPNYSSELNVNALLLGDSALYLCASSRTSGSQETQYFGPGTRLLVL.

CDR3 sequence (DNA): TGTGCCAGCAGTTCTTCAGGGAGGAGGACGTATGGCTACACCTTC. Translation: CASSSSGRRTYGYTF. The chain combines TRBV28 with TRBJ1-2; a weak D match, TRBD1 (5 bases). This CDR3 is built from 15 residues. V was trimmed by 4 bases and J by 5 bases, leaving 17 bases between them. CDR1 is MDHEN, CDR2 SYDVKM, per germline.

The rearrangement joins TRBV19 to TRBJ1-5; 10 bases line up with TRBD1. This CDR3 comprises 16 residues. The germline V gene encodes CDR1 LNHDA and CDR2 SQIVND (reference sequence). V lost 5 bases to trimming and J lost 1 base; unmatched junction nucleotides: 5. The CDR3 loop reads CASSAPGQGSNQPQHF. CDR3 DNA: TGTGCCAGTAGTGCCCCGGGACAGGGGAGCAATCAGCCCCAGCATTTT.

The J gene is TRBJ2-2, the V gene TRBV7-9, with TRBD1 as a possible D gene (6 bases). This CDR3 contains 15 residues. From germline, CDR1 is SEHNR and CDR2 FQNEAQ (reference sequence). The ends were cut back, 6 bases at V and 8 bases at J, with 19 bases in the middle. The DNA for the CDR3 is TGTGCCAGCAGATCTGGGACATCCCTGACTGGGGAGCTGTTTTTT. Its translation: CASRSGTSLTGELFF. Full variable domain (remainder filled in from reference TRBV7-9 and TRBJ2-2): DTGVSQNPRHKITKRGQNVTFRCDPISEHNRLYWYRQTLGQGPEFLTYFQNEAQLEKSRLLSDRFSAERPKGSFSTLEIQRTEQGDSAMYLCASRSGTSLTGELFFGEGSRLTVL.

This clone has only a few counts. This sequence joins TRBV19 and TRBJ2-1, with 9 positions matching TRBD1. This CDR3 has 15 amino acids. V was clipped by 4 bases and J by 5 bases; unmatched bases: 6. The germline V gene encodes CDR1 LNHDA and CDR2 SQIVND (reference sequence). Here the CDR3 DNA reads TGTGCCAGTAGTACCGGGACAGGGTACGACAATGAGCAGTTCTTC. It codes for CASSTGTGYDNEQFF.

V and J are TRBV7-9 and TRBJ2-3; TRBD2 agrees at 8 bases. J gave up 2 bases and V 4 bases, and 8 bases lay outside the gene matches. The CDR3 length is 16 residues. CDR1 is SEHNR and CDR2 is FQNEAQ in the germline V gene (reference sequence). Here the CDR3 DNA reads TGTGCCAGCAGCTCTTTATTAGCGGGAACCACAGATACGCAGTATTTT. This gives the protein CASSSLLAGTTDTQYF. The whole variable domain, filled in from reference TRBV7-9 and TRBJ2-3, reads DTGVSQNPRHKITKRGQNVTFRCDPISEHNRLYWYRQTLGQGPEFLTYFQNEAQLEKSRLLSDRFSAERPKGSFSTLEIQRTEQGDSAMYLCASSSLLAGTTDTQYFGPGTRLTVL.

The rearrangement joins TRBV2 to TRBJ1-1; D is possibly TRBD1 (6 bases). This CDR3 contains 14 residues. CDR1 SNHLY and CDR2 FYNNEI come from the germline V gene. V lost 5 bases to trimming and J lost 2 bases, with 12 bases between them. CDR3 in DNA: TGTGCCAGCAGTCCAGGGGAACCTAACACTGAAGCTTTCTTT. Translated, it gives CASSPGEPNTEAFF.

This clone came up a few times. The CDR3 protein is CASSLRTANTEAFF. The CDR3, as DNA: TGTGCCAGCAGCCTTAGGACAGCGAACACTGAAGCTTTCTTT. The J gene is TRBJ1-1, the V gene TRBV3-1 (or the pseudogene TRBV3-2); D possibly corresponds to TRBD1 (6 bases). The V end was cut by 4 bases, the J end by 1 base, with 10 bases between. Germline V CDR1 and CDR2: LGHDT, YNNKEL (reference sequence). This CDR3 comprises 14 residues.

In its sample, this clone was seen many times. The chain links TRBV6-5 to TRBJ2-2; possibly TRBD2 for D (6 bases). V lost 6 bases, J lost 6 bases, and 14 bases lay in between. CDR1 is MNHEY and CDR2 is SVGAGI in the germline V gene. There are 14 residues in the CDR3. The CDR3 DNA follows: TGTGCCAGCAGGTCCCTGTCGGGAGCCGGGGAGCTGTTTTTT. Translating it yields CASRSLSGAGELFF.

The genes are TRBV7-2 and TRBJ2-6, with D perhaps TRBD2 (5 bases). The CDR3 extends over 15 amino acids. CDR1 is SGHTA and CDR2 is FQGNSA in the germline V gene. V gave up 6 bases and J gave up 5 bases, with 14 bases separating them. This chain's CDR3 is CASSLDWARANVLTF. In DNA form, the CDR3 reads TGTGCCAGCAGTTTGGACTGGGCTCGGGCCAACGTCCTGACTTTC.

The chain recombines TRBV15 with TRBJ2-2; 13 nucleotides align to TRBD2. Losses at the gene ends were 5 bases for V and 8 bases for J; bases not matched to a gene: 8. Per the germline V gene, CDR1 is LNHNV and CDR2 is YYDKDF (reference sequence). CDR3 length: 16 residues. For the CDR3, the DNA is TGTGCCACCAGCGTTCGGACTAGCGGGAGTAGTGGGGAGCTGTTTTTT. Its protein is CATSVRTSGSSGELFF.

This clone has just one count. The chain joins TRBV5-1 to TRBJ1-5, with a tentative D call TRBD1 (6 bases). Germline assignment: CDR1 SGHRS and CDR2 YFSETQ. CDR3 size: 15 residues. Between the trimmed V and J ends, which lost 4 bases and 4 bases, there was a span of 15 bases. Here the CDR3 DNA reads TGCGCCAGCAGCGCTGAGGGCAGGGGTAATCAGCCCCAGCATTTT. Encoded protein: CASSAEGRGNQPQHF.

The rearrangement joins TRBV2 to TRBJ2-1; 8 bases are shared with TRBD2. Unmatched junction bases numbered 3, after V lost 2 bases and J lost 3 bases. CDR1 and CDR2 from the germline V gene are SNHLY and FYNNEI. This CDR3 has 15 residues. For the CDR3, the DNA is TGTGCCAGCAGTGAACAGCGGGGGTACTACAATGAGCAGTTCTTC. It codes for CASSEQRGYYNEQFF. Looking up the rest from reference TRBV2 and TRBJ2-1 gives the full variable domain: EPEVTQTPSHQVTQMGQEVILRCVPISNHLYFYWYRQILGQKVEFLVSFYNNEISEKSEIFDDQFSVERPDGSNFTLKIRSTKLEDSAMYFCASSEQRGYYNEQFFGPGTRLTVL.

The chain combines TRBV7-3 with TRBJ2-4; 11 bases fit TRBD2. Germline V gives CDR1 SGHTA, CDR2 FQGTGA. This CDR3 has 20 amino acids. V shed 5 bases, J shed 2 bases, and the junction held 17 bases outside the gene matches. CDR3 protein: CASSPLGDSGRGPTKNIQYF. The CDR3 DNA reads as TGTGCCAGCAGCCCCCTGGGAGATAGCGGGAGGGGACCCACCAAAAACATTCAGTACTTC. Supplemented by reference TRBV7-3 and TRBJ2-4, the full variable domain reads GAGVSQTPSNKVTEKGKYVELRCDPISGHTALYWYRQSLGQGPEFLIYFQGTGAADDSGLPNDRFFAVRPEGSVSTLKIQRTERGDSAVYLCASSPLGDSGRGPTKNIQYFGAGTRLSVL.

The chain uses TRBV7-9 and TRBJ2-4; the match to TRBD1 covers 9 bases. CDR3 size: 14 residues. Per the germline V gene, CDR1 is SEHNR and CDR2 is FQNEAQ (reference sequence). J lost 6 bases, V lost 5 bases, and 5 bases had no gene match. CDR3 sequence (DNA): TGTGCCAGCAGCCTCACAGGGGGCGGAAACATTCAGTACTTC. Amino acid sequence: CASSLTGGGNIQYF.

In this sample, this clone turned up once. J is TRBJ2-1 and V is TRBV13; weak D call: TRBD2 (5 bases). V dropped 4 bases and J dropped 0 bases, with 13 bases sitting between them. There are 16 residues in the CDR3. Germline V lookup: CDR1 PRHDT, CDR2 FYEKMQ (reference sequence). CDR3 in DNA: TGTGCCAGCAGCTCCCGGACTGTGAGCTCCTACAATGAGCAGTTCTTC. Translated, it gives CASSSRTVSSYNEQFF.

The chain joins TRBV7-9 to TRBJ2-5, with 8 positions matching TRBD1. V lost 3 bases and J lost 4; bases outside the gene matches: 4. CDR1 and CDR2 (germline): SEHNR, FQNEAQ (reference sequence). CDR3 length: 14 amino acids. Here the CDR3 DNA reads TGTGCCAGCAGCTTGGGCAGGGGGCTAGAGACCCAGTACTTC. This translates into CASSLGRGLETQYF.

This clone was seen a few times. The CDR3, as DNA: TGTGCCAGCAGCCCCGGCGGGAGGCCCTCGAACACCGGGGAGCTGTTTTTT. Translating it yields CASSPGGRPSNTGELFF. The V call is TRBV5-6, the J call TRBJ2-2, with 8 positions matching TRBD2. The CDR3 spans 17 residues. CDR1 and CDR2 from the germline V gene are SGHDT and YYEEEE. V was pared by 4 bases and J by 0 bases, with 8 bases of the junction left unmatched.